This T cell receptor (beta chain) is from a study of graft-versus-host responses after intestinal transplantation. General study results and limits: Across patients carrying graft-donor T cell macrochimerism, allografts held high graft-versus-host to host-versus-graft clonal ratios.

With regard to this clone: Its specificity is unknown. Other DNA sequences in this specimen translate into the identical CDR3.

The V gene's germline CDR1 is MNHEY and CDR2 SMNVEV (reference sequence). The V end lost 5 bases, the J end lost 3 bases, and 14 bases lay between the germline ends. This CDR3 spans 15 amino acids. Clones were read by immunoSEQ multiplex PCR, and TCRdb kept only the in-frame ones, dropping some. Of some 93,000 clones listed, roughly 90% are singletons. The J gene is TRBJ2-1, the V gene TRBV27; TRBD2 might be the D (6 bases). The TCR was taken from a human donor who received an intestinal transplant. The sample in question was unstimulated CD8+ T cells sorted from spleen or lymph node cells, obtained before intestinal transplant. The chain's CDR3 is CASSNGAAGYNEQFF. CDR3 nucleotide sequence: TGTGCCAGCAGTAATGGGGCAGCGGGCTACAATGAGCAGTTCTTC.